Presented here are 27 T cell receptor beta chains from one specimen sequenced in a study of tumor and adjacent non-tumor tissue in lung cancer (dated by TCRdb to 2017 to 2018). The library was made by multiplex PCR. Sequenced on an Illumina HiSeq 2500. TCRbeta libraries were constructed through three rounds of nested PCR with primers (Table S4) according to protocols adapted from ARM-PCR. TCRdb redid the processing of the public reads, applying fastp at Q25 and MiXCR, and retained in-frame beta chains. Here each entry gathers all rows of one CDR3 protein and keeps the most common genes and DNA. The sample table lists around 80,000 distinct CDR3 sequences, over 65% of them with a count of one. The ten largest clones represent 40% of the sample. RNA was isolated from bulk, unsorted tissue, and RNA quality was assessed with a NanoDrop ND-1000 and an Agilent 2100. Distant non-tumor tissue taken more than 3 cm from the tumor edge was used as the normal lung sample.

The source material was distant non-tumor lung tissue. The receptors were gathered from a man between 65 and 85 years old with non-small cell lung cancer.

Many counts were recorded for this clonotype. With a much larger clone just one base away, this may be a read error. CDR3 nucleotides: TGTGCCAGCAGGTACAGGGACCTAGTGGCCGGGGAGCTGCTTTTT. It specifies CASRYRDLVAGELLF. This rearrangement joins TRBV11-2 to TRBJ2-2; perhaps TRBD1 as D (6 bases). The CDR3 consists of 15 residues. The germline V gene has CDR1 SGHAT and CDR2 FQNNGV.

On this clonotype itself: At one end the junction does not follow the germline gene, possibly because of a read error. The chain uses TRBV20-1 and TRBJ1-5; 8 nucleotides agree with TRBD1. Per the germline V gene, CDR1 is DFQATT and CDR2 is SNEGSKA (reference sequence). This CDR3 contains 15 residues. The CDR3 bases are TGCAGTGCTGACCCGGACAGGGAGGAGAATCAGACCCATCATTTT. This sequence encodes CSADPDREENQTHHF.

This clonotype was seen many times. V gene TRBV4-3 combines with J gene TRBJ2-1; 8 bases fit TRBD2. The germline V gene encodes CDR1 LGHNA and CDR2 YSLEER. V gave up 1 base and J gave up 9 bases; unmatched junction bases: 23. This CDR3 contains 20 residues. DNA for the CDR3: TGCGCCAGCAGCCAAGTCGGGGGGGTAAGGGCCGAGCGGGGTTCCTGTGAGCAGTTCTTC. Its protein product is CASSQVGGVRAERGSCEQFF.

With respect to this clonotype: Mismatch with germline at one junction end may stem from a read error. The J gene is TRBJ1-1, the V gene TRBV6-5, with D unclear. CDR1 MNHEY and CDR2 SVGAGI come from the germline V gene. The CDR3 loop spans 19 amino acids. CDR3 protein: CASSYHTRVPSSANIEAFF. The CDR3 DNA sequence: TGTGCCAGCAGTTACCACACGAGGGTACCCTCTTCCGCGAACATTGAAGCTTTCTTT.

The table lists this clonotype with a count of one. A junction boundary mismatches the germline segment, possibly from a read error. The V call is TRBV4-3, the J call TRBJ2-2, with 8 positions matching TRBD2. The CDR3 totals 18 residues. Germline V CDR1 and CDR2: LGHNA, YSLEER. CDR3 nucleotides: TGCGTCAGCAGCCAAGACTCAGGGAATAACGGGAGGGACGGGGAGCTGTTTTTT. It specifies CVSSQDSGNNGRDGELFF.

This sequence joins TRBV6-2 or TRBV6-3 and TRBJ2-7, with TRBD1 identical over 9 bases. CDR1 MNHEY and CDR2 SVGEGT come from the germline V gene. The trim removed 5 bases at V and 2 bases at J, leaving 7 bases unmatched. The CDR3 contains 15 residues. CDR3 loop: CASSTETGGPYEQYF. CDR3 nucleotide sequence: TGTGCCAGCAGTACTGAGACAGGGGGACCCTACGAGCAGTACTTC.

This clonotype was detected a few times. A much bigger clone sits one base away, suggesting this may be a read error. The rearrangement uses TRBV12-3 or TRBV12-4 and TRBJ1-1, with a tentative D call TRBD1 (5 bases). Trimming cost V 6 bases and J 3 bases, with 11 bases left between them. The CDR3 covers 13 residues. The CDR3 DNA reads TGTGCCAGCAGCAAGGGGATACACACTGAAGCTTTCTTT. It encodes CASSKGIHTEAFF.

About this clonotype itself: At one end the junction does not follow the germline gene, possibly because of a read error. The chain uses TRBV5-6 and TRBJ2-7; the D call may be TRBD1 or TRBD2 (5 bases each). Germline V CDR1 and CDR2: SGHDT, YYEEEE. The CDR3 is 14 amino acids. CDR3 nucleotides: TGTGTCAGCAGCTACGGAGAGGGGACCTACGAGCAATACTTC. This gives the protein CVSSYGEGTYEQYF.

About this clonotype: A single base separates this from a much larger clone, so it may be a read error. The chain combines TRBV28 with TRBJ2-3; D might be TRBD1 (6 bases). Germline V gives CDR1 MDHEN, CDR2 SYDVKM. The CDR3 is made up of 16 amino acids. In DNA, the CDR3 is TGTGCCAGCAGTTTTTTTCGGGCAGGGGAAACAGATACGAAGTATTTT. Encoded protein: CASSFFRAGETDTKYF.

This clonotype turned up a few times. This chain connects TRBV6-1 to TRBJ2-5; D is unclear. In germline, CDR1 is MNHNS, CDR2 SASEGT. Trimming removed 2 bases from V and 4 bases from J, with 20 bases in between. The CDR3 is 17 amino acids. DNA of the CDR3: TGTGCCAGCAGTGAAAGGGTCACAGACGTGGGTGGAGAGACCCAGTACTTC. It yields the protein CASSERVTDVGGETQYF.

This clonotype was counted once. V usage is TRBV6-5 and J usage is TRBJ1-1; D is uncertain. CDR1 and CDR2 from the germline V gene are MNHEY and SVGAGI. The V end lost 0 bases, the J end lost 1 base, and 15 bases lay between the germline ends. The CDR3 runs to 17 residues. The CDR3 is CASSYSKRQIKNTEAFF. CDR3 in DNA: TGTGCCAGCAGTTACTCGAAGCGTCAGATCAAGAACACTGAAGCTTTCTTT.

The chain is built from TRBV20-1 and TRBJ2-5, with TRBD1 matching over 7 bases. Germline V gives CDR1 DFQATT, CDR2 SNEGSKA (reference sequence). The CDR3 consists of 13 residues. The CDR3 sequence: CGPSQGVFETQYF. The CDR3 DNA reads as TGCGGTCCTAGTCAGGGGGTTTTTGAGACCCAGTACTTC.

This clonotype was seen more than once but under ten times. A junction boundary mismatches the germline segment, possibly from a read error. J is TRBJ2-3 and V is TRBV11-2, with D perhaps matching TRBD1 or TRBD2 (6 bases each). In germline, CDR1 is SGHAT, CDR2 FQNNGV. The CDR3 totals 14 residues. The CDR3 DNA follows: TGTACCAGCAGCTTTTGGGGGGCTTCAGATGCGCAGTATTTT. Its translation: CTSSFWGASDAQYF.

This clonotype was detected once. A much larger clone lies a single base off, so this may be a read error. The V call is TRBV5-6, the J call TRBJ1-2; the D is unclear. There are 13 residues in the CDR3. CDR1 SGHDT and CDR2 YYEEEE come from the germline V gene. V gave up 6 bases and J gave up 4 bases, with 13 bases separating them. CDR3 sequence reads: CASNSSSLYGYTF. The CDR3 DNA sequence: TGTGCCAGCAACTCCAGTAGTCTCTATGGCTACACCTTC.

In its sample, this clonotype was seen a few times. The V gene is TRBV7-2, the J gene TRBJ2-5; TRBD1 matches at 7 bases. Germline V lookup: CDR1 SGHTA, CDR2 FQGNSA. The CDR3 loop spans 15 amino acids. Germline trimming cut 0 bases from V and 2 bases from J; bases unmatched to any gene: 3. CDR3 sequence reads: CASSLAGTAQETQYF. DNA of the CDR3: TGTGCCAGCAGCTTAGCGGGGACAGCGCAAGAGACCCAGTACTTC.

This clonotype was seen repeatedly, ten times or more. The V call is TRBV30, the J call TRBJ1-1; D remains ambiguous. The CDR3 runs to 13 residues. Per germline, CDR1 GTSNPN and CDR2 SVGIG (reference sequence). Between the trimmed V and J ends, which lost 1 base and 5 bases, there was a span of 11 bases. CDR3 in amino acids: CAWSGQWETEAFF. The DNA of the CDR3 is TGTGCCTGGAGTGGCCAGTGGGAGACTGAAGCTTTCTTT.

For this clonotype: The junction shows a germline mismatch at one end, possibly a read error. The chain has TRBV29-1 and TRBJ2-2; 7 nucleotides align to TRBD1. Germline V gives CDR1 SQVTM, CDR2 ANQGSEA. The CDR3 sequence is 13 residues long. CDR3 protein: CSVTGANTRELFF. In DNA, the CDR3 is TGCAGTGTAACAGGGGCGAACACCAGGGAGCTGTTTTTT.

The chain carries TRBV28 and TRBJ1-6; D remains ambiguous. V dropped 5 bases and J dropped 10 bases, with 33 bases sitting between them. Germline V gene lookup returns CDR1 MDHEN and CDR2 SYDVKM. CDR3 size: 20 residues. For the CDR3, the DNA is TGTGCCAGCAGTCCTACCTGGCAGTTTTATCATAACTTCGATTACTCACCCCTCCACTTT. Translating it yields CASSPTWQFYHNFDYSPLHF.

J is TRBJ2-1 and V is TRBV9; 8 bases agree with TRBD2. Trimming removed 3 bases from V and 3 bases from J; junction bases left unmatched: 5. The CDR3 runs 15 residues. Germline loops: CDR1 SGDLS, CDR2 YYNGEE. CDR3 sequence (DNA): TGTGCCAGCAGCGCCGCGACTAGCGACTACAATGAGCAGTTCTTC. It yields the protein CASSAATSDYNEQFF.

About this clonotype: The junction differs from germline at one of its ends, possibly a read error. The chain couples TRBV6-1 to TRBJ2-2; D gene uncertain. Germline V gene data show CDR1 as MNHNS and CDR2 as SASEGT. This CDR3 region has 16 residues. CDR3 in DNA: TGTGCCAGCAGTGAAGTACCTTATGATAACACCAGGGAGCTGTTTTTT. Residues: CASSEVPYDNTRELFF.

The V call is TRBV11-2, the J call TRBJ2-7, with D uncertain. Germline V gene lookup returns CDR1 SGHAT and CDR2 FQNNGV. This CDR3 has 12 amino acids. V lost 0 bases and J lost 4, with 4 bases in between. The CDR3 loop reads CASSLEEYEQYF. The CDR3 bases are TGTGCCAGCAGCTTAGAAGAGTACGAGCAGTACTTC. Drawing the rest from reference TRBV11-2 and TRBJ2-7, the complete variable domain is EAGVAQSPRYKIIEKRQSVAFWCNPISGHATLYWYQQILGQGPKLLIQFQNNGVVDDSQLPKDRFSAERLKGVDSTLKIQPAKLEDSAVYLCASSLEEYEQYFGPGTRLTVT.

CDR3 amino acids: CATGPPVYEQYF. The CDR3 bases are TGTGCCACTGGTCCACCCGTATACGAGCAGTACTTC. The chain recombines TRBV10-3 with TRBJ2-7; D gene uncertain. The CDR3 has 12 amino acids. Trimming removed 10 bases at V and 4 bases at J, with 14 bases between. Per the germline V gene, CDR1 is ENHRY and CDR2 is SYGVKD.

V and J are TRBV20-1 and TRBJ2-5; 13 bases map to TRBD2. This CDR3 has 20 amino acids. Trimming removed 0 bases from V and 1 base from J; junction bases left unmatched: 14. Germline V gene lookup returns CDR1 DFQATT and CDR2 SNEGSKA (reference sequence). The CDR3 spells CSARDVNVGGLAGIQETQYF. DNA of the CDR3: TGCAGTGCTAGAGACGTTAATGTAGGGGGACTAGCGGGAATCCAAGAGACCCAGTACTTC.

This chain joins TRBV12-3 or TRBV12-4 and TRBJ1-3, with 9 bases matching TRBD1. There are 18 residues in the CDR3. The CDR3 region has the DNA TGTCACAGCAGTCGTCCCGGGACAGGGATCGGCTTTGGAAACACCATATATTTT. It specifies CHSSRPGTGIGFGNTIYF.

A note on this clonotype: A much larger clonotype is one base distant, so this may be a read error. The J gene is TRBJ2-5, the V gene TRBV14; 8 positions match TRBD2. CDR1 and CDR2 (germline): SGHDN, FVKESK. The CDR3 spans 18 residues. CDR3 residues: CDSSRGSGSGTPQETQYF. The CDR3 DNA is TGTGACAGCAGCCGAGGTTCGGGTAGCGGGACCCCCCAAGAGACCCAGTACTTC.

This clonotype counts as medium-sized. This chain uses TRBV14 with TRBJ2-3, with 8 bases aligning to TRBD2. The junction had 10 bases not matched to a gene; V was cut back by 4 bases and J by 4 bases. This CDR3 has 16 amino acids. The germline V gene has CDR1 SGHDN and CDR2 FVKESK. CDR3 nucleotide sequence: TGTGCCAGCAGCCCGACAGCGGGAGTTTTCCCAGATACGCAGTATTTT. Protein product: CASSPTAGVFPDTQYF.

The chain combines TRBV12-3 or TRBV12-4 with TRBJ2-7; D is perhaps TRBD2 (6 bases). Between the trimmed V and J ends, which lost 7 bases and 5 bases, there was a span of 21 bases. The CDR3 runs 15 residues. CDR3 residues: CASNRTNGRRDEQYF. For the CDR3, the DNA is TGTGCCAGCAATCGGACTAACGGGAGAAGGGACGAGCAGTACTTC.